The clone carrying this TCR beta chain was found many times. The V and J ends lost 3 bases and 6 bases, in that order; junction bases with no gene match: 8. CDR1 is DFQATT and CDR2 is SNEGSKA in the germline V gene (reference sequence). The CDR3 contains 13 residues. The sample is drawn from a study of neurological immune-mediated disorders. 5'RACE generated cDNA with 10-nucleotide random UMIs. Each CDR3 protein gets one entry after TCRdb re-called the 5' RACE reads with MiXCR. The sample consists of 60,000 to 85,000 distinct CDR3 sequences, approximately 5% of them appearing once. Sequencing was done on a sample of PBMCs. This TCR came from a woman between 65 and 79 years old with multiple sclerosis. V gene TRBV20-1 combines with J gene TRBJ2-7, with TRBD2 identical over 7 bases. CDR3 in amino acids: CSARMAGAVEQYF. The CDR3 coding sequence is TGCAGTGCTAGGATGGCGGGAGCTGTCGAGCAGTACTTC.